The clone carrying this TCR beta chain was seen once. The antigen remains undetermined. Healthy donors had no documented immune events, such as infections, while sampled. The CDR3 is 16 residues long. The germline V gene encodes CDR1 SQVTM and CDR2 ANQGSEA. V lost 3 bases to trimming and J lost 10 bases, with 25 bases between them. The sample belongs to a study of identifying expanded T cells in peripheral blood. Study results and caveats: Clone count variance between roughly two-week samples rose with total template count. Differentially abundant clones: 1 to 1.5 between replicates, approximately 15 at around 2 weeks, 19 to 20 at four.

This table comes from immunoSEQ multiplex PCR, and its TCRdb copy is limited to in-frame clones, with some not included. In the table there are 90,000 to 110,000 clones, about 85% of which are singletons. The sequenced sample was blood. The V and J genes are TRBV29-1 and TRBJ2-1; possible D gene TRBD1, 7 bases. The TCR comes from a person aged 18 to 70 in good health. The CDR3 sequence is CSVDEGAGRLGGEQFF. CDR3 nucleotides: TGCAGCGTTGATGAGGGGGCGGGACGGTTAGGCGGGGAGCAGTTCTTC.